The 10 T cell receptor beta chains given below trace back to one sample, sequenced in a study of blood T cell repertoires in COVID-19. The table came from immunoSEQ multiplex PCR; TCRdb's copy has only in-frame clones and leaves some out. The sample shows roughly 120,000 clones, approximately 80% of them seen only once. Sequencing was performed on peripheral blood. Source of these receptors: a woman at least 80 years old with active or convalescent COVID-19.

The chain couples TRBV10-2 to TRBJ1-6; the D gene is possibly TRBD1 (5 bases). The CDR3 covers 15 residues. The V gene lost 2 bases and the J gene lost 5 bases, with 10 bases spanning the gap. Germline V gene data show CDR1 as WSHSY and CDR2 as SAAADI. The CDR3 spells CASSEGGADNSPLHF. The DNA of the CDR3 is TGCGCCAGCAGTGAGGGAGGGGCGGATAATTCACCCCTCCACTTT.

This chain joins TRBV6-6 and TRBJ1-6; 9 nucleotides agree with TRBD1. The CDR3 consists of 15 residues. J lost 5 bases, V lost 5 bases, and 4 bases had no gene match. CDR1 is MNHNY, CDR2 SVGAGI, per germline (reference sequence). In DNA, the CDR3 is TGTGCCAGCAGTACGCGGGACAGGGATAATTCACCCCTCCACTTT. Its protein is CASSTRDRDNSPLHF.

This clone has only a few counts. The chain combines TRBV7-9 with TRBJ2-7, with 7 bases identical to TRBD2. Looked up from germline, CDR1 is SEHNR and CDR2 is FQNEAQ (reference sequence). Germline trimming cut 5 bases from V and 4 bases from J; bases unmatched to any gene: 8. This CDR3 region has 14 residues. CDR3 amino acids: CASSREGTNYEQYF. The CDR3 DNA follows: TGTGCCAGCAGCCGAGAAGGGACTAATTACGAGCAGTACTTC.

In this sample, this clone turned up a few times. The chain uses TRBV2 and TRBJ1-2; 7 bases align to TRBD1. In germline, CDR1 is SNHLY, CDR2 FYNNEI. This CDR3 comprises 14 residues. Germline trimming cut 11 bases from V and 4 bases from J; bases unmatched to any gene: 13. CDR3 region: CAVRNPGTAYGYTF. The CDR3 DNA reads as TGTGCCGTTCGTAACCCAGGGACAGCCTATGGCTACACCTTC.

The chain carries TRBV4-1 and TRBJ1-4; 7 positions agree with TRBD1. The CDR3 has 17 residues. Trimming removed 0 bases from V and 2 bases from J; junction bases left unmatched: 6. The V gene's germline CDR1 is MGHRA and CDR2 YSYEKL. In DNA form, the CDR3 reads TGCGCCAGCAGCCAAGAAGGGGGCACGGTCACTAATGAAAAACTGTTTTTT. The encoded protein is CASSQEGGTVTNEKLFF.

The chain has TRBV20-1 and TRBJ1-5; D is undetermined. The CDR3 is 13 residues long. Trimming took 3 bases from V and 4 from J, leaving 10 bases between them. Germline loops: CDR1 DFQATT, CDR2 SNEGSKA (reference sequence). DNA of the CDR3: TGCAGTGCTAGTGGTACAGTGAATCAGCCCCAGCATTTT. Protein: CSASGTVNQPQHF.

The rearrangement links TRBV19 to TRBJ1-1, with 8 bases matching TRBD1. The germline CDR1 and CDR2 sequences are LNHDA and SQIVND (reference sequence). J gave up 1 base and V 0 bases, and 4 bases lay outside the gene matches. The CDR3 contains 16 residues. CDR3 sequence: CASSIEGRGPNTEAFF. The CDR3, as DNA: TGTGCCAGTAGTATAGAAGGCAGGGGGCCGAACACTGAAGCTTTCTTT. Complete variable domain (other parts from reference TRBV19 and TRBJ1-1): DGGITQSPKYLFRKEGQNVTLSCEQNLNHDAMYWYRQDPGQGLRLIYYSQIVNDFQKGDIAEGYSVSREKKESFPLTVTSAQKNPTAFYLCASSIEGRGPNTEAFFGQGTRLTVV.

The V call is TRBV7-3, the J call TRBJ2-1; 11 positions match TRBD1. There are 15 residues in the CDR3. With 2 bases clipped from V and 8 bases from J, the junction kept 5 bases outside the gene matches. CDR1 and CDR2 from the germline V gene are SGHTA and FQGTGA. The DNA of the CDR3 is TGTGCCAGCAGCTTAGGACAGGGGGCGCGGGATGAGCAGTTCTTC. Its translation is CASSLGQGARDEQFF. Variable domain in full (rest from reference TRBV7-3 and TRBJ2-1): GAGVSQTPSNKVTEKGKYVELRCDPISGHTALYWYRQSLGQGPEFLIYFQGTGAADDSGLPNDRFFAVRPEGSVSTLKIQRTERGDSAVYLCASSLGQGARDEQFFGPGTRLTVL.

The chain has TRBV6-5 and TRBJ2-3; the match to TRBD2 covers 9 bases. Germline V gene data show CDR1 as MNHEY and CDR2 as SVGAGI. V was clipped by 4 bases and J by 5 bases; unmatched bases: 7. The CDR3 is 15 amino acids. The DNA of the CDR3 is TGTGCCAGCAGTTCCCGGAGCGGGAGGAGAGATACGCAGTATTTT. Amino acids: CASSSRSGRRDTQYF.

The J gene is TRBJ2-7, the V gene TRBV24-1; D is ambiguous. Germline lookup yields CDR1 KGHDR and CDR2 SFDVKD. V lost 9 bases and J lost 0, with 8 bases in between. CDR3 size: 12 residues. The CDR3 region has the DNA TGTGCCACCGCGCAGGACTCCTACGAGCAGTACTTC. This translates into CATAQDSYEQYF.